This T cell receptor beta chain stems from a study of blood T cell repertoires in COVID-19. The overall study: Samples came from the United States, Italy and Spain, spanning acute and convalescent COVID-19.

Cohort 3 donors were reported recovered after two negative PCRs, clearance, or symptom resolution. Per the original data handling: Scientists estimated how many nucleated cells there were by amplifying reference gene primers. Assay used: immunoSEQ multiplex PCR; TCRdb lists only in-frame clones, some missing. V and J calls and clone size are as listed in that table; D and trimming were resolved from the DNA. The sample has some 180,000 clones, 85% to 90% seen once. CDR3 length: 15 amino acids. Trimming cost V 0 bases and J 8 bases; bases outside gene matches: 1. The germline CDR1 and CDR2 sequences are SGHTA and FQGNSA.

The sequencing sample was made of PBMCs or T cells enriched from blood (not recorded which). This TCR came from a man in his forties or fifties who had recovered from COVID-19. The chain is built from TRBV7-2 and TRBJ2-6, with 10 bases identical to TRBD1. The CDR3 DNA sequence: TGTGCCAGCAGCTTAGCGACAGGGGGCTCCAACGTCCTGACTTTC. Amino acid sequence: CASSLATGGSNVLTF.